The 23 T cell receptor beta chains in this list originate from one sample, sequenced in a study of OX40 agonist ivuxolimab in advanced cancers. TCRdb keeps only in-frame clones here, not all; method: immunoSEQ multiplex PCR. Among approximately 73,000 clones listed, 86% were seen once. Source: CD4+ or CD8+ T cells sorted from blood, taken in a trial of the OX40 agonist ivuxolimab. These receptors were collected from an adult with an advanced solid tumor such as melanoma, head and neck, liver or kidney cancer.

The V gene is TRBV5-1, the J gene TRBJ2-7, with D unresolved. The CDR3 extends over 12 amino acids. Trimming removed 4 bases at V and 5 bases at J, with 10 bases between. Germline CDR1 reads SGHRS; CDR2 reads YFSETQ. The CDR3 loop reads CASSLGWHEQYF. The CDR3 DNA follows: TGCGCCAGCAGCCTTGGGTGGCACGAGCAGTACTTC.

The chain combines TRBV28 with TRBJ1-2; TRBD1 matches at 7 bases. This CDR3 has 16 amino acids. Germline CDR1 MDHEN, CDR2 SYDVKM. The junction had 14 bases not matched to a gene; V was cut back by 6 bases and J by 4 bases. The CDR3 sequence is CASSLTPTGYSYGYTF. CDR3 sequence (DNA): TGTGCCAGCAGCCTCACCCCGACAGGGTACAGCTATGGCTACACCTTC.

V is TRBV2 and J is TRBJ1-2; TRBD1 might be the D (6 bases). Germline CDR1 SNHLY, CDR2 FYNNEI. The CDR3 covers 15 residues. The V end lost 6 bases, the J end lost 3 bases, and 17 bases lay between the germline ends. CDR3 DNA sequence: TGTGCCAGCAGACTTCGGACAGAGCTTGACTATGGCTACACCTTC. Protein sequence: CASRLRTELDYGYTF. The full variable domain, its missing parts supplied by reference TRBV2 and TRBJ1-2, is EPEVTQTPSHQVTQMGQEVILRCVPISNHLYFYWYRQILGQKVEFLVSFYNNEISEKSEIFDDQFSVERPDGSNFTLKIRSTKLEDSAMYFCASRLRTELDYGYTFGSGTRLTVV.

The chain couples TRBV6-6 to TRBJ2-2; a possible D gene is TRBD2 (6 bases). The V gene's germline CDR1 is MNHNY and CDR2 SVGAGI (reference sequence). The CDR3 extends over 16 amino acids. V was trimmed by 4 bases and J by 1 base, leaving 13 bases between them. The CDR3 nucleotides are TGTGCCAGCAGTTTTTTCAGGAGGGTGAACACCGGGGAGCTGTTTTTT. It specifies CASSFFRRVNTGELFF.

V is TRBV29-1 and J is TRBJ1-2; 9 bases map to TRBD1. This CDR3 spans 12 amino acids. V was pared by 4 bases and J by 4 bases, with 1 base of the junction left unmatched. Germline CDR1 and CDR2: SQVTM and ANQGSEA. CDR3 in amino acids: CSVATGGYGYTF. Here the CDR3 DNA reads TGCAGCGTTGCGACAGGGGGCTATGGCTACACCTTC.

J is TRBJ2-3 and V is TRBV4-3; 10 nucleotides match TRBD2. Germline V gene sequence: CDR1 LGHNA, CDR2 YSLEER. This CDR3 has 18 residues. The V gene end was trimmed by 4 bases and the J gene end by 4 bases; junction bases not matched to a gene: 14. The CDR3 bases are TGCGCCAGCAGCCTTTTCCCAGCAGCGGGGGGGCCGGCAGATACGCAGTATTTT. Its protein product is CASSLFPAAGGPADTQYF.

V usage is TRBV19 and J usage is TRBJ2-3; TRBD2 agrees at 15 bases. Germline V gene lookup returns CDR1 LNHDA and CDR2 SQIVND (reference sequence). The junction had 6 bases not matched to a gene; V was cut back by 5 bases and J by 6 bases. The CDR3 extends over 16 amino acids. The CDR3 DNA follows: TGTGCCAGTAGTGCCGGACTAGCGGGGGGGCTGGATACGCAGTATTTT. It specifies CASSAGLAGGLDTQYF. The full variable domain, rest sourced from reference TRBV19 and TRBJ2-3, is DGGITQSPKYLFRKEGQNVTLSCEQNLNHDAMYWYRQDPGQGLRLIYYSQIVNDFQKGDIAEGYSVSREKKESFPLTVTSAQKNPTAFYLCASSAGLAGGLDTQYFGPGTRLTVL.

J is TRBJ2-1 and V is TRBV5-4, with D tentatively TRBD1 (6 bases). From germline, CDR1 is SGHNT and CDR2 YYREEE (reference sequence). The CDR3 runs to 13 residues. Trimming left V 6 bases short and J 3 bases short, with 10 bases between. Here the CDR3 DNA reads TGTGCCAGCACCGTACAGGGCTACAATGAGCAGTTCTTC. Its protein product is CASTVQGYNEQFF.

The chain's CDR3 is CASSSSGRARSNYGYTF. The CDR3, as DNA: TGTGCCAGCAGCTCTTCAGGGCGCGCCCGTTCTAACTATGGCTACACCTTC. The chain uses TRBV7-7 and TRBJ1-2; tentatively, D is TRBD1 (5 bases). Trimming took 4 bases from V and 0 from J, leaving 18 bases between them. The CDR3 is 17 amino acids. Germline V gene sequence: CDR1 SSHAT, CDR2 FNYEAQ (reference sequence).

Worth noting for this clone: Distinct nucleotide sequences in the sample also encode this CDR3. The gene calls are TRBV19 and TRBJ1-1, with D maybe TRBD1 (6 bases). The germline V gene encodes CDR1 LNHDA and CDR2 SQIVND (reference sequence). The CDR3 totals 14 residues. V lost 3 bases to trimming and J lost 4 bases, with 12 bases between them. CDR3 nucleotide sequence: TGTGCCAGTAGTATTGGTGGAGGGGGCACTGAAGCTTTCTTT. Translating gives CASSIGGGGTEAFF.

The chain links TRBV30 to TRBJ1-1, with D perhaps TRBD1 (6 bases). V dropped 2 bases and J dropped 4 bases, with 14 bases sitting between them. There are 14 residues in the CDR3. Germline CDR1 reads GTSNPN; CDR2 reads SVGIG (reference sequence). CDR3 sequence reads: CAWSRSGGGTEAFF. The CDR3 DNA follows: TGTGCCTGGAGTCGGTCGGGGGGCGGCACTGAAGCTTTCTTT.

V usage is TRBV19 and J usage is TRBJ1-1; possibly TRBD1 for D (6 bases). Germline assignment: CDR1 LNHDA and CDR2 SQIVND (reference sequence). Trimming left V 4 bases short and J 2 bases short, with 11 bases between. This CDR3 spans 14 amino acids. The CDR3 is CASSRAGANTEAFF. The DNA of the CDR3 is TGTGCCAGTAGTAGGGCAGGGGCTAACACTGAAGCTTTCTTT.

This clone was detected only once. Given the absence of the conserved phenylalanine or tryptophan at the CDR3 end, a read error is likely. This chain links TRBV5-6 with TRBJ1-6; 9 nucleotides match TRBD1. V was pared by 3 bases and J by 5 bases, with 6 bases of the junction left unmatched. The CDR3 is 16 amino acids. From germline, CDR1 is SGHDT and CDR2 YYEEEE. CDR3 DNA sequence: TGTGCCAGCAGCTACAGGACAGGGGCGAATAATTCACCCCTCCACCTT. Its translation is CASSYRTGANNSPLHL.

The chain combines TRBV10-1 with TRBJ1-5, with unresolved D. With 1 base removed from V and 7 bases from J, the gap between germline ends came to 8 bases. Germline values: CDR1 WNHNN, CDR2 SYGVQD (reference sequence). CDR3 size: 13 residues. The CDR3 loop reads CASSEYLGQPQHF. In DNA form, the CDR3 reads TGCGCCAGCAGTGAGTATCTGGGACAGCCCCAGCATTTT.

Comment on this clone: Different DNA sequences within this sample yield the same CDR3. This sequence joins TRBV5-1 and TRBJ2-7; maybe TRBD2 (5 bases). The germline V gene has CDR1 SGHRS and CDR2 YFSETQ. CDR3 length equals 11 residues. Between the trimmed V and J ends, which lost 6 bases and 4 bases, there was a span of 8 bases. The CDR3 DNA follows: TGCGCCAGCAAGGGAGAGTACGAGCAGTACTTC. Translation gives CASKGEYEQYF.

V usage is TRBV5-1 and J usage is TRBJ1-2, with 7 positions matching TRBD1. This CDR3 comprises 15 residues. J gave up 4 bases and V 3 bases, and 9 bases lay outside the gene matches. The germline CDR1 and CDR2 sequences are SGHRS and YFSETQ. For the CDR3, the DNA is TGCGCCAGCAGCTGGAGGGCAGGGGGAATCTATGGCTACACCTTC. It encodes CASSWRAGGIYGYTF.

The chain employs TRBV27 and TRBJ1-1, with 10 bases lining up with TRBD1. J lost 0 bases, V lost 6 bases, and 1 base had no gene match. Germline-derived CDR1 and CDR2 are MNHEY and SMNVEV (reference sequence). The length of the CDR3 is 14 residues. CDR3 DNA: TGTGCCAGCAGGGACAGGGGGATGAACACTGAAGCTTTCTTT. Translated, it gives CASRDRGMNTEAFF.

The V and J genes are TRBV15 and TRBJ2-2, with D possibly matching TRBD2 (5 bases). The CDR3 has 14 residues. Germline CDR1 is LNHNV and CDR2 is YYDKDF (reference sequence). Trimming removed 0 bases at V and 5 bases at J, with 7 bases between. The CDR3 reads CATSRDRTTGELFF. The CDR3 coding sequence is TGTGCCACCAGCAGAGATAGGACTACCGGGGAGCTGTTTTTT.

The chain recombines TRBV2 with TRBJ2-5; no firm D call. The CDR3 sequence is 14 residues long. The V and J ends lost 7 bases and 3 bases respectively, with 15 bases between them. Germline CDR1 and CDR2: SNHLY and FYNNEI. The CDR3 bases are TGTGCCAGCAATCGAGATAGCACGGAAGAGACCCAGTACTTC. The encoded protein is CASNRDSTEETQYF. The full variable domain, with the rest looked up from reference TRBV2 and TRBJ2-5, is EPEVTQTPSHQVTQMGQEVILRCVPISNHLYFYWYRQILGQKVEFLVSFYNNEISEKSEIFDDQFSVERPDGSNFTLKIRSTKLEDSAMYFCASNRDSTEETQYFGPGTRLLVL.

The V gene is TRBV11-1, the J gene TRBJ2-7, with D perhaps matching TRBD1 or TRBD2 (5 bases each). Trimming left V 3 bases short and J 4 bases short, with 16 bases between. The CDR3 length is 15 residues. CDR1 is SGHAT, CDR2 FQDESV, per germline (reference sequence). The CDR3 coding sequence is TGTGCCAGCAGCTTCGGATTGGTGGGGGATTACGAGCAGTACTTC. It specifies CASSFGLVGDYEQYF. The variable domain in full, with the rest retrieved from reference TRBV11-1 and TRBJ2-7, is EAEVAQSPRYKITEKSQAVAFWCDPISGHATLYWYRQILGQGPELLVQFQDESVVDDSQLPKDRFSAERLKGVDSTLKIQPAELGDSAMYLCASSFGLVGDYEQYFGPGTRLTVT.

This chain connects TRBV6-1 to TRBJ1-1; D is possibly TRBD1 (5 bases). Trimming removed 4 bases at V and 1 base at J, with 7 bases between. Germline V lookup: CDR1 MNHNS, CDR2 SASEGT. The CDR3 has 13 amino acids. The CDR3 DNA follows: TGTGCCAGCAGTGTTACAGGGAACACTGAAGCTTTCTTT. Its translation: CASSVTGNTEAFF.

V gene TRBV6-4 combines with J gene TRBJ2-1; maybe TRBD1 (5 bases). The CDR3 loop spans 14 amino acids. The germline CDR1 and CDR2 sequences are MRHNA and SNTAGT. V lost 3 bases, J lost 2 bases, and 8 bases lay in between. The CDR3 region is CASSEGATYNEQFF. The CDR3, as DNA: TGTGCCAGCAGTGAAGGGGCGACCTACAATGAGCAGTTCTTC.

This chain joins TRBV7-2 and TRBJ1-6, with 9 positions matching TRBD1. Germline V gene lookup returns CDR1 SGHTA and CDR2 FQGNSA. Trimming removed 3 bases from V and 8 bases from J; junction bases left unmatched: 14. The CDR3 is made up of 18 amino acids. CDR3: CASSFSGADRGFDSPLHF. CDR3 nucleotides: TGTGCCAGCAGCTTTAGCGGGGCGGACAGGGGATTTGATTCACCCCTCCACTTT. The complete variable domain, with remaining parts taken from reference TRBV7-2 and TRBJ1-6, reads GAGVSQSPSNKVTEKGKDVELRCDPISGHTALYWYRQSLGQGLEFLIYFQGNSAPDKSGLPSDRFSAERTGGSVSTLTIQRTQQEDSAVYLCASSFSGADRGFDSPLHFGNGTRLTVT.